The 9 T cell receptor beta chains below all came from one sample that was sequenced in a study of blood T cell repertoires in COVID-19 (TCRdb year 2020). To prepare the library, the immunoSEQ multiplex PCR assay was applied. TCRdb re-hosts the immuneACCESS table, in-frame sequences only. Its copies lack some clones; in the studies checked, an unresolved V gene accounts for under half of them, and the cause for the rest is not known. Present in this sample are around 230,000 clones, 81% of which were seen just once. The top ten hold 6% to 9.5% of the sample. The specimen sequenced was peripheral blood. All receptors derive from a woman over 75 with acute or convalescent COVID-19.

This chain connects TRBV11-2 to TRBJ2-1, with TRBD2 matching over 9 bases. In germline, CDR1 is SGHAT, CDR2 FQNNGV. This CDR3 has 15 residues. Trimming at V came to 3 bases and at J to 4 bases, leaving 4 bases not matched to a gene. The CDR3 is CASSFPSGEYNEQFF. CDR3 bases: TGTGCCAGCAGCTTCCCTAGCGGGGAATACAATGAGCAGTTCTTC.

A few counts support this clone. The chain uses TRBV6-4 and TRBJ2-5; TRBD2 agrees at 9 bases. Germline V gene data show CDR1 as MRHNA and CDR2 as SNTAGT. The CDR3 loop spans 15 amino acids. The ends lost 3 bases at V and 2 bases at J; junction bases unmatched: 4. CDR3 DNA: TGTGCCAGCAGTGAGCTAGCGGGGCCTCAAGAGACCCAGTACTTC. Amino acids: CASSELAGPQETQYF.

The table lists this clone with a count of one. The rearrangement uses TRBV5-6 and TRBJ2-7; no reliable D call. There are 13 residues in the CDR3. The V and J ends lost 3 bases and 2 bases respectively, with 9 bases between them. CDR1 and CDR2 from the germline V gene are SGHDT and YYEEEE. The CDR3 DNA follows: TGTGCCAGCAGCTCCTGGCTGGCCTACGAGCAGTACTTC. Its translation is CASSSWLAYEQYF.

The rearrangement joins TRBV5-3 to TRBJ2-7; the match to TRBD1 covers 7 bases. TRBV5-3 is sorted into the ORF group, with uncertain function. Trimming removed 5 bases from V and 4 bases from J; junction bases left unmatched: 12. The CDR3 is made up of 15 amino acids. The CDR3 loop is CARRRLDRERYEQYF. The CDR3 DNA is TGTGCCAGAAGGCGCCTCGACAGGGAGAGATACGAGCAGTACTTC.

The rearrangement joins TRBV5-6 to TRBJ1-1; D perhaps matches TRBD1 (6 bases). This CDR3 comprises 15 residues. Trimming left V 4 bases short and J 1 base short, with 14 bases between. Germline values: CDR1 SGHDT, CDR2 YYEEEE. The CDR3: CASSPGGRGNTEAFF. In DNA, the CDR3 is TGTGCCAGCAGCCCGGGGGGCAGGGGGAACACTGAAGCTTTCTTT.

This rearrangement joins TRBV7-6 to TRBJ2-7; TRBD2 aligns across 7 bases. Germline CDR1 and CDR2: SGHVS and FNYEAQ. CDR3 size: 15 residues. Trimming at V came to 4 bases and at J to 2 bases, leaving 8 bases not matched to a gene. CDR3: CASSSGTGLTYEQYF. The CDR3 DNA reads TGTGCCAGCAGCTCCGGGACGGGACTAACCTACGAGCAGTACTTC.

This clone has a handful of counts. The chain has TRBV27 and TRBJ1-1; 7 bases line up with TRBD1. The CDR3 sequence is 16 residues long. Germline CDR1 MNHEY, CDR2 SMNVEV (reference sequence). The V gene end was trimmed by 6 bases and the J gene end by 1 base; junction bases not matched to a gene: 11. The CDR3 protein is CASRLTGARGNTEAFF. CDR3 DNA: TGTGCCAGCAGACTAACAGGGGCCAGGGGGAACACTGAAGCTTTCTTT.

V is TRBV5-6 and J is TRBJ1-2, with 7 bases that match TRBD1. CDR3 length: 16 amino acids. J was trimmed by 5 bases and V by 4 bases; bases with no gene match: 14. CDR1 is SGHDT and CDR2 is YYEEEE in the germline V gene. Here the CDR3 reads CASSANRGATFYGYTF. DNA for the CDR3: TGTGCCAGCAGCGCAAACAGGGGCGCCACTTTTTATGGCTACACCTTC.

This clone has more than one count but fewer than ten. CDR3 sequence: CASSPPSQGIGIVGQPQHF. The DNA for the CDR3 is TGTGCCAGCAGTCCCCCCTCACAGGGGATAGGAATTGTTGGTCAGCCCCAGCATTTT. The V call is TRBV28, the J call TRBJ1-5; 7 nucleotides match TRBD1. The CDR3 extends over 19 amino acids. Germline values: CDR1 MDHEN, CDR2 SYDVKM. Trimming took 5 bases from V and 6 from J; bases not matched to a gene: 22.